The TCR beta chain under discussion was sequenced for a study of T cell repertoires in cytomegalovirus infection. TCRdb processed the reads anew with MiXCR; each CDR3 protein has one entry. The repertoire has about 350,000 distinct CDR3 sequences, just under 35% of them found once; the top ten carry roughly 12%. Worth noting for this clonotype: What it binds is not known.

The germline gives CDR1 SQVTM, CDR2 ANQGSEA. The V and J ends lost 6 bases and 4 bases, in that order; junction bases with no gene match: 6. The CDR3 has 14 residues. This clonotype originated in a human donor in good health (CMV status not recorded). Some clones in this sample may be carry-over from other donors' samples. Material: cultured PBMCs, obtained from culture after CMV antigen stimulation. The V gene is TRBV29-1, the J gene TRBJ2-2; 9 bases agree with TRBD2. The CDR3 is CSVVAGDPTGELFF. The DNA of the CDR3 is TGCAGCGTGGTAGCGGGAGATCCCACCGGGGAGCTGTTTTTT.